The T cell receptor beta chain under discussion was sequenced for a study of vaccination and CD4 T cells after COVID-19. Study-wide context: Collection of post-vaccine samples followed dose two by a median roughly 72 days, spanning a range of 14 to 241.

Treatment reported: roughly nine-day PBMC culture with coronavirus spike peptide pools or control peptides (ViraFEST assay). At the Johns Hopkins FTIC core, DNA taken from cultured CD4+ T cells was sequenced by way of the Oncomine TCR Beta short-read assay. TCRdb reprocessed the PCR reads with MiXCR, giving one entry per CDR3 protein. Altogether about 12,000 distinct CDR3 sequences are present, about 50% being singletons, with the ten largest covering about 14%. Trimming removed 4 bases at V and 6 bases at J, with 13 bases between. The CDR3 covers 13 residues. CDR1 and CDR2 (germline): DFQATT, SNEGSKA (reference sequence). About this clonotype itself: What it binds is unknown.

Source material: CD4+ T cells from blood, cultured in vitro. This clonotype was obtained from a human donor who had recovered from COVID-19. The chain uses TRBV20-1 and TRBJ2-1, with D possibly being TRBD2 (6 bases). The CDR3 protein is CSATPGTVNEQFF. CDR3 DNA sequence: TGCAGTGCTACCCCCGGGACTGTCAATGAGCAGTTCTTC.